The 18 T cell receptor beta chains given below trace back to one sample, sequenced in a study of cytomegalovirus exposure and HLA in healthy donors. The PCR contained 60 Vbeta and 13 Jbeta primers. TCRdb's copy holds only in-frame clones and misses some; the assay was immunoSEQ multiplex PCR. This repertoire comprises 70,000 to 80,000 clones; its ten largest clones make up around 2.5%. The sequenced material came from PBMCs. Receptor source: a man aged 40-55 years in good health and CMV-seronegative.

The CDR3 protein is CASSVRGGDGTEAFF. DNA for the CDR3: TGTGCCAGCAGTGTCCGAGGGGGGGATGGGACTGAAGCTTTCTTT. This chain joins TRBV2 and TRBJ1-1; D is possibly TRBD1 (6 bases). Trimming took off 4 bases at V and 5 bases at J, with 17 bases between the two ends. The CDR3 spans 15 residues. Looked up from germline, CDR1 is SNHLY and CDR2 is FYNNEI. Full variable domain (remainder filled in from reference TRBV2 and TRBJ1-1): EPEVTQTPSHQVTQMGQEVILRCVPISNHLYFYWYRQILGQKVEFLVSFYNNEISEKSEIFDDQFSVERPDGSNFTLKIRSTKLEDSAMYFCASSVRGGDGTEAFFGQGTRLTVV.

The CDR3: CASNTRGFPYEQYF. In nucleotides, the CDR3 is TGTGCCAGCAATACACGGGGATTTCCTTACGAGCAGTACTTC. The chain uses TRBV6-5 and TRBJ2-7; tentatively, D is TRBD2 (5 bases). V lost 7 bases, J lost 4 bases, and 17 bases lay in between. The CDR3 runs to 14 residues. Looked up from germline, CDR1 is MNHEY and CDR2 is SVGAGI.

The genes are TRBV29-1 and TRBJ2-5; 7 nucleotides line up with TRBD1. The J call is uncertain, as TRBJ2-7 better fits the DNA end. The CDR3 spans 11 residues. Germline lookup yields CDR1 SQVTM and CDR2 ANQGSEA. CDR3 nucleotide sequence: TGCAGCGTTGCAGGGGGCTACGAGCAGTACTTC. It translates to CSVAGGYEQYF.

J is TRBJ2-1 and V is TRBV4-1, with D possibly matching TRBD2 (6 bases). Trimming stripped 1 base from V and 8 bases from J, with 9 bases between. This CDR3 is 13 amino acids long. Germline lookup yields CDR1 MGHRA and CDR2 YSYEKL. In nucleotides, the CDR3 is TGCGCCAGCAGCCAAGTGCGGGGTCATGAGCAGTTCTTC. This translates into CASSQVRGHEQFF.

The CDR3 loop is CASSQTVAGGTEAFF. The DNA for the CDR3 is TGTGCCAGCAGCCAAACCGTGGCAGGGGGCACTGAAGCTTTCTTT. The rearrangement joins TRBV4-2 to TRBJ1-1, with 7 bases lining up with TRBD1. The J segment lost 4 bases and the V segment lost 2 bases, leaving 7 bases of the junction unmatched. This CDR3 has 15 residues. Germline CDR1 reads LGHNA; CDR2 reads YNFKEQ.

The chain couples TRBV7-3 to TRBJ2-3, with a tentative D call TRBD1 (5 bases). CDR1 SGHTA and CDR2 FQGTGA come from the germline V gene. CDR3 length equals 15 residues. The germline V and J ends were trimmed by 7 bases and 1 base, with 15 bases remaining between them. CDR3: CASTPSGLRTDTQYF. In nucleotides, the CDR3 is TGTGCCAGCACCCCCTCAGGGCTTCGCACAGATACGCAGTATTTT.

J is TRBJ2-7 and V is TRBV6-1; TRBD1 agrees at 9 bases. V shed 4 bases and J 3 bases; nucleotides not matched to a gene: 4. Per germline, CDR1 MNHNS and CDR2 SASEGT. The CDR3 is 14 residues long. CDR3 nucleotide sequence: TGTGCCAGCAGTGTGACAGGGGGTAACTACGAGCAGTACTTC. This sequence encodes CASSVTGGNYEQYF.

V usage is TRBV30 and J usage is TRBJ2-3, with 11 bases that match TRBD2. CDR1 is GTSNPN, CDR2 SVGIG, per germline (reference sequence). The CDR3 sequence is 18 residues long. CDR3 sequence (DNA): TGTGACCCCAGTGAACCTCAGCGGGCTAGCGGGGGGTTAGATACGCAGTATTTT. Its translation is CDPSEPQRASGGLDTQYF.

Details on this clone: The same CDR3 is also encoded by other DNA sequences in this sample. The V and J genes are TRBV7-9 and TRBJ2-5; TRBD1 aligns across 7 bases. Looked up from germline, CDR1 is SEHNR and CDR2 is FQNEAQ (reference sequence). The CDR3 totals 15 residues. V lost 2 bases, J lost 2 bases, and 5 bases stayed unmatched. For the CDR3, the DNA is TGTGCCAGCAGCTTAAGTACAGGGGCACAAGAGACCCAGTACTTC. Its protein product is CASSLSTGAQETQYF.

J is TRBJ1-6 and V is TRBV9, with D possibly being TRBD1 (6 bases). The germline V gene encodes CDR1 SGDLS and CDR2 YYNGEE. Trimming pared 3 bases from V and 9 bases from J, leaving 16 bases between. The CDR3 has 15 residues. The CDR3 here is CASSAQGVAGSPLHF. Written as DNA, the CDR3 is TGTGCCAGCAGCGCACAGGGAGTAGCGGGTTCACCCCTCCACTTT. Full variable domain (outside the CDR3, taken from reference TRBV9 and TRBJ1-6): DSGVTQTPKHLITATGQRVTLRCSPRSGDLSVYWYQQSLDQGLQFLIQYYNGEERAKGNILERFSAQQFPDLHSELNLSSLELGDSALYFCASSAQGVAGSPLHFGNGTRLTVT.

The rearrangement links TRBV12-5 to TRBJ2-6; the match to TRBD2 covers 10 bases. CDR1 is LGHNT, CDR2 FRNRAP, per germline. With 8 bases clipped from V and 0 bases from J, the junction kept 13 bases outside the gene matches. This CDR3 region has 19 residues. The CDR3 DNA reads as TGTGCTAGTAGTCCTTCTAGCGGGGGCCTACTCTCTGGGGCCAACGTCCTGACTTTC. It codes for CASSPSSGGLLSGANVLTF.

CDR3 in DNA: TGTGCCAGCAAGGACAGGGGCCATCAGCCCCAGCATTTT. Protein product: CASKDRGHQPQHF. This chain connects TRBV2 to TRBJ1-5, with 9 bases that match TRBD1. CDR3 length equals 13 residues. The V gene's germline CDR1 is SNHLY and CDR2 FYNNEI. V lost 7 bases and J lost 5; bases outside the gene matches: 3.

In the case of this clone: At one end the junction does not follow the germline gene, possibly because of a read error. The gene calls are TRBV18 and TRBJ1-1, with 9 bases that match TRBD1. CDR1 KGHSH and CDR2 LQKENI come from the germline V gene. This CDR3 is built from 18 residues. The CDR3 here is CAGSPFTGTGNVNTEAFF. Here the CDR3 DNA reads TGTGCCGGCTCACCATTCACGGGGACAGGGAACGTGAACACTGAAGCTTTCTTT.

About this clone: Other nucleotide sequences from this sample produce the same CDR3. The V and J genes are TRBV29-1 and TRBJ1-1; D perhaps matches TRBD1 (6 bases). V lost 6 bases and J 1 base, leaving 9 bases between the germline ends. Germline-derived CDR1 and CDR2 are SQVTM and ANQGSEA. The CDR3 is 12 amino acids. The CDR3 DNA is TGCAGCGTAGGACAGAGGAACACTGAAGCTTTCTTT. Amino acids: CSVGQRNTEAFF.

The rearrangement uses TRBV7-8 and TRBJ2-1, with 9 bases that match TRBD1. V lost 5 bases and J lost 7; bases outside the gene matches: 9. The V gene's germline CDR1 is SGHVS and CDR2 FQNEAQ. The CDR3 has 15 amino acids. The CDR3 DNA reads TGTGCCAGCAGCCGCACGGAAGGACAGGGGAATGAGCAGTTCTTC. Translation: CASSRTEGQGNEQFF.

This rearrangement joins TRBV19 to TRBJ1-1; 12 nucleotides line up with TRBD1. The length of the CDR3 is 16 residues. Unmatched junction bases numbered 10, after V lost 10 bases and J lost 1 base. The germline V gene has CDR1 LNHDA and CDR2 SQIVND (reference sequence). In nucleotides, the CDR3 is TGTGCCACTTCTAGGGACAGGGGGCAACGGAACACTGAAGCTTTCTTT. Translation: CATSRDRGQRNTEAFF.

The gene calls are TRBV9 and TRBJ1-1; D is possibly TRBD1 (6 bases). Germline loops: CDR1 SGDLS, CDR2 YYNGEE. This CDR3 is built from 15 residues. V lost 0 bases and J 4 bases, leaving 13 bases between the germline ends. The CDR3 bases are TGTGCCAGCAGCGTAGGGAACAGGGTGGGCACTGAAGCTTTCTTT. The encoded protein is CASSVGNRVGTEAFF.

This chain links TRBV2 with TRBJ1-2; TRBD1 matches 8 bases. The ends lost 6 bases at V and 8 bases at J; junction bases unmatched: 14. The length of the CDR3 is 15 residues. Looked up from germline, CDR1 is SNHLY and CDR2 is FYNNEI. The CDR3 DNA reads as TGTGCCAGCAGCCCCGGGACAGGAACCTTCGGGGGCTACACCTTC. Translating gives CASSPGTGTFGGYTF.